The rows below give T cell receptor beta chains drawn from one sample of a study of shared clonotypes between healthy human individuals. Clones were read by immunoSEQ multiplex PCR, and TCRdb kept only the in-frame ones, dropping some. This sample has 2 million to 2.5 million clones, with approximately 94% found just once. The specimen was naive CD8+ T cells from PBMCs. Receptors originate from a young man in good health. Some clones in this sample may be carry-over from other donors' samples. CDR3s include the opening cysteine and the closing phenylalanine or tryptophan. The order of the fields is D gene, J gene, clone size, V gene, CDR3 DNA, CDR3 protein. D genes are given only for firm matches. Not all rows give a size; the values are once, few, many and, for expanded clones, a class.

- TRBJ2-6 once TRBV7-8 TGTGCCAGCAGCTTAGTTGATGCAGGGGACTCTGGGGCCAACGTCCTGACTTTC CASSLVDAGDSGANVLTF
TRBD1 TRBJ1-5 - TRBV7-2 TGTGCCAGCAGCGGGGACAGGGGCCCATATAGCAATCAGCCCCAGCATTTT CASSGDRGPYSNQPQHF
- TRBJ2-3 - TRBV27 TGTGCCACCCGGTATCCAGCAGATACGCAGTATTTT CATRYPADTQYF
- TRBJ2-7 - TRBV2 TGTGCCAGCAGATCGGGTCTCAAATCCTCCGAGCAGTACTTC CASRSGLKSSEQYF
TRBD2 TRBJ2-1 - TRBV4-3 TGCGCCAGCAGCCAAGCGCCTAGCGGGATGAATGAGCAGTTCTTC CASSQAPSGMNEQFF
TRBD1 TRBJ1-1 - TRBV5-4 TGTGCCAGCAGCGAGACAGGGGGGGACACTGAAGCTTTCTTT CASSETGGDTEAFF
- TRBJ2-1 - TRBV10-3 TGTGCCATCAGTGAGTCTCATGGGCAGCCTGGAGTCCAGTTCTTC CAISESHGQPGVQFF
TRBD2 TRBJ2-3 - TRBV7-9 TGTGCCAGCAGCTCCGGGACTAGTGAAGATACGCAGTATTTT CASSSGTSEDTQYF
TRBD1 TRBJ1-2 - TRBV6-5 TGTGCCAGCAGTTACTCTGAAGGGGGCAATGGCTACACCTTC CASSYSEGGNGYTF
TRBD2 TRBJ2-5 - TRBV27 TGTGCCAGCAGTTCACGGACTAGCGGGAGAGAAAAAGAGACCCAGTACTTC CASSSRTSGREKETQYF
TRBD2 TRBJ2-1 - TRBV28 TGTGCCAGCAGCGTAGCGGGAGGGTTGGACAATGAGCAGTTCTTC CASSVAGGLDNEQFF
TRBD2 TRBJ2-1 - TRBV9 TGTGCCAGCAGCCCCACGGCGCTAGCGGGAGGGTTTGGGGATGAGCAGTTCTTC CASSPTALAGGFGDEQFF
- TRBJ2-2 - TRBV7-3 TGTGCCAGCAGCTTAATCGGCCCCACCCCGGGGTTACTACGGAGTGTCGGGGAGCTGTTTTTT CASSLIGPTPGLLRSVGELFF
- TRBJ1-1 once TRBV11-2 TGTGCCAGCCGAGCCGGCGGGAACACTGAAGCTTTCTTT CASRAGGNTEAFF
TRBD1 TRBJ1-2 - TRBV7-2 TGTGCCAGCAGCTTAGCGGGGACAGCCTATGGCTACACCTTC CASSLAGTAYGYTF
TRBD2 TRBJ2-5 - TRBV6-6 TGTGCCAGCAGTTACGGGACTATCGGGCAGTACTTC CASSYGTIGQYF
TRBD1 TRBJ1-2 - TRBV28 TGTGCCAGCAGTCCCTACAGGGGTGCCCTCAACTATGGCTACACCTTC CASSPYRGALNYGYTF
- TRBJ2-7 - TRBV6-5 TGTGCCAGCAGTTACGGAGCAGGGATCCACGAGCAGTACTTC CASSYGAGIHEQYF
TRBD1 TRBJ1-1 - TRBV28 TGTGCCAGCAGTTTATCGGCAGGGGGCGTAAGAACTGAAGCTTTCTTT CASSLSAGGVRTEAFF
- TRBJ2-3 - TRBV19 TGTGCCAGTACGGGGGAGCCTCTTAGCACAGATACGCAGTATTTT CASTGEPLSTDTQYF
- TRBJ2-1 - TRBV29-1 TGCAGCGTCAGGCTCTACAATGAGCAGTTCTTC CSVRLYNEQFF
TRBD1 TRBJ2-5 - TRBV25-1 TGTGCCAGCAAAGACTCGGACAGGGGGCCCCTAGAGACCCAGTACTTC CASKDSDRGPLETQYF
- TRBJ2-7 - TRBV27 TGTGCCAGCAGTTTGGGGGGAGTAACCTACGAGCAGTACTTC CASSLGGVTYEQYF
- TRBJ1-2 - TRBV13 TGTGCCAGCAGCTCCGATCGGAGCCAATATGGCTACACCTTC CASSSDRSQYGYTF
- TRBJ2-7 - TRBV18 TGTGCCAGCTCACCCCCACGGTCCTACGAGCAGTACTTC CASSPPRSYEQYF
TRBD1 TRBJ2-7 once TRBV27 TGTGCCAGCAGTTTATCCCCAGGGGGCGCCTACGAGCAGTACTTC CASSLSPGGAYEQYF